One TCR beta chain is described in this entry. Its target antigen remains unknown. The cohort comprised 710 or so healthy bone marrow donors. Cohort members were all nominally healthy when sampled, although unrecorded immune exposures were likely present. The donor was CMV seronegative and belonged to the group of 352 seronegative cohort members. Each donor provided a peripheral blood sample, and peripheral blood mononuclear cells were used for TCR beta sequencing. Genomic DNA extraction from the blood cell samples was performed with the Qiagen DNeasy Blood Extraction Kit. This specimen belongs to a study of cytomegalovirus exposure and HLA in healthy donors (dated by TCRdb to the late 2010s). Notes on the research overall: According to an earlier analysis of around 600 of the donors, about 179 million T cells yielded 90 million to 130 million unique TCR beta sequences and 276 Gb of sequence data. Roughly 300 gigabases of sequencing data and 70 million to 100 million unique TCR sequences were included in an early release covering several hundred HLA-typed donors. The genetic ancestry cluster associated with self-reported Caucasian donors included 81% of the 398 genotyped donors. The study aimed to test whether signatures of past pathogen exposure could be identified by cataloging public T cell receptors. The study profiled the T cell repertoires of hundreds of subjects by immunosequencing and related them to cytomegalovirus serostatus. A separate validation cohort of 90 to 150 different subjects was used in addition to the roughly 670-subject first cohort. The study combined high-throughput TCR immunosequencing, statistical association of individual TCRs with disease status, and machine learning to predict cytomegalovirus infection status. A later analysis re-analyzed previously published TCR beta repertoires from several hundred donors and added high-resolution HLA genotyping to study TCR occurrence patterns. Rather than using new phenotypic data, the later analysis identified candidate immune exposures from TCR beta sequences and from how often those sequences occurred across donors. An earlier analysis of 587 of the donors used high-throughput TCR beta sequencing to judge whether each TCR beta V gene segment behaved as functional or pseudogenic. Alongside the repertoire data, information on donor age, sex, ethnicity and CMV serostatus was compiled. Genome-wide SNP genotypes for about three fifths of the 666 donors were used in a later genetic analysis, which treated that subset as a discovery cohort. All discovery cohort repertoires had been generated on a single sequencing platform. HLA typing included class I and class II loci at four-digit resolution. Typing coverage differed by locus: A, B, C, DRB1 and DQB1 were typed in about 620-630 donors, DQA1 in 522, DPA1 in 600 to 610, and DPB1 in approximately 450. Because of strong linkage in the cohort, five DR-DQ haplotypes were treated as single units for association and clustering. On average, around 200,000 unique TCR beta nucleotide sequences were sequenced per donor among fewer than 500 genotyped donors of the cohort, with roughly 18% of those sequences being non-productive. Overall study outcomes, separate from this receptor: A group of highly shared sequence variants was considered likely to be a technical artifact of the sequencing pipeline. A later analysis found that most CMV-associated TCR beta chains appeared HLA-restricted, with HLA associations seemingly driven largely by CMV exposure. Some IMGT-functional V segments, including TRBV6-2 and TRBV6-3, could not be told apart with the 87-base-pair reads, so those segments were excluded. In an earlier analysis of some 550 of the donors, most TCR beta V segments were observed in productive rearrangements about 90% or about 30% of the time, broadly matching IMGT annotations. According to the authors, the approach could potentially be generalized to other disease states and immunological phenotypes. The classifier was reported to diagnose cytomegalovirus status with high specificity and sensitivity in both the original cohort and the validation cohort. In a later analysis, HLA-associated TCR beta chains were found to be more clonally expanded and to have lower generation probabilities than equally common non-associated chains. Only TCR beta chains were sequenced in this cohort, and the absence of alpha or paired-chain data limited detectable features. A further reported finding was that TCR beta sequences accurately predicted the HLA-A and HLA-B alleles for most subjects in the first cohort. An association between a missense DCLRE1C variant and V-gene and J-gene trimming of TCR beta chains was found in a later genetic analysis and replicated in an independent cohort. Over 15 rarely observed V segments, including chromosome 9 orphons, were excluded from the earlier analysis of approximately 500 of the donors because counts were too low. At a false discovery rate of 0.05, a later analysis linked some 18,000 TCR beta sequences to specific HLA alleles. In vitro tests confirmed that a few of the cytomegalovirus-associated TCR beta chains recognize cytomegalovirus antigens. In a later genetic analysis, fewer N-insertions in productive TCRs were reported among donors in an Asian-associated ancestry cluster than the roughly 700-donor mean. HLA typing was unavailable for some donors at each locus, so association tests used only the typed subset. In a later analysis, TCR association rates were found to vary across HLA loci, with the most associated TCRs seen for DRB1 alleles and the fewest for HLA-C alleles. Most TCR sequences were seen in very few donors, while some public TCRs were found in many individuals. Presence/absence analyses assumed roughly uniform sequencing depth across donors, an assumption that may not hold. A later analysis reported that several top co-occurrence clusters appeared linked to parvovirus B19, influenza, CMV and Epstein-Barr virus. Linkage disequilibrium might explain the correlated functional status among segregating V segments, but an unknown experimental factor could not be ruled out. CMV serostatus was the only immune exposure information available for the cohort. In the study, approximately 160 TCR beta chains were listed as associated with cytomegalovirus. Assigning TCR associations to individual alleles was difficult when HLA alleles, especially DR and DQ, strongly co-occurred.

For CDR1 and CDR2, the germline V gene lists SGHRS and YFSETQ. V is pruned by 0 bases and J by 5 bases, leaving 6 bases of the junction without a gene match. From cysteine to phenylalanine, the CDR3 is 15 amino acids long. The DNA shown is the 45-base CDR3, in frame from base 1. The library was generated by the immunoSEQ multiplex PCR assay. For the multiplex PCR, a mixture combining 60 forward primers for TCR Vbeta segments and 13 reverse primers for TCR Jbeta segments was used. The CDR3 region of rearranged TCR beta genes was amplified from genomic DNA by a multiplex PCR assay. The amplified TCR beta libraries were sequenced on the Illumina HiSeq System as 87-base-pair reads. Turning to the authors' computational methods: In a later analysis, tens of millions of unique TCR beta chains were counted across the roughly 610 repertoires, and about 10 million of these chains were shared by at least two donors. Raw reads were error-corrected and collapsed into unique sequences by a nearest-neighbor algorithm in which closely related sequences were merged to remove PCR and sequencing errors. Alignment of CDR3 sequences to IMGT reference sequences was used to assign V, D and J gene segments. For a sequence to be retained, at least a six-nucleotide match to both a V gene segment and a J gene segment was required. Rearrangements were classified as productive when the CDR3 lacked stop codons and remained in frame with V and J, and all other rearrangements were classified as non-productive. CDR3 was defined according to IMGT convention as the region running from the second conserved V-encoded cysteine to the conserved J-encoded phenylalanine. The earlier analysis of 587 of the donors excluded any sequence lacking an unambiguous match to a single V gene segment. An earlier analysis of just under 600 of the donors called V segments functional above 56.7% productive rearrangements and segregating when the between-donor standard deviation exceeded 5%. A statistical classification framework was built to diagnose cytomegalovirus status from the catalog of TCR beta chain sequences. V and J gene assignment, in a later analysis, came from comparing TCR nucleotide sequences with IMGT/GENE-DB human TR gene sequences. In a later analysis, CDR3 sequences and most-parsimonious VDJ recombination scenarios were assigned using the TCRdist pipeline. A later analysis defined each TCR beta chain by its CDR3 amino acid sequence plus V-gene family, and excluded reads lacking a unique V-gene family. As a way to deal with suspected cross-contamination and a sequencing artifact, a later analysis dropped 450 to 600 nucleotide sequences that were highly shared and had low generation probability. For each public chain, a later analysis derived a clonal expansion index from normalized ranks of inferred template counts within each repertoire. In a later analysis, generation probabilities were computed with a VDJ recombination model fitted to out-of-frame rearrangements, and the resulting probabilities were checked against IGoR. In a later analysis, hypergeometric tests were used to score TCR-TCR, TCR-HLA and TCR-CMV co-occurrence, with a repertoire-size bias correction applied to TCR pairs. To estimate false discovery rates, a later analysis permuted the HLA or CMV assignments 20 times. In a later analysis, co-occurring TCRs were grouped using DBSCAN, with TCRdist sequence similarity added in when clustering inside HLA-allele-positive subsets. Repertoires with fewer than 30,000 or more than 120,000 public chains, plus five repertoires with anomalous nucleotide sharing, were excluded from co-occurrence clustering. Imported from immuneACCESS, the table was reduced by TCRdb to in-frame sequences with V and J called. These copies leave out some clones; in studies compared against another copy, an unresolved V gene accounts for under half, and the cause of the remainder is not known. Clone size and the V and J calls come from that table; the DNA yielded D and trimming. The sample table gives 90,000 to 130,000 clones. The top ten clonotypes cover more than 3% of the sample.

This clonotype was obtained from a young man in good health and CMV-seronegative. The specimen was PBMCs. This chain is built from TRBV5-1 and TRBJ1-1; 8 middle bases align to TRBD1. The nucleotides are TGCGCCAGCAGCTTGGAGGGACAGGTGGGGACTGAAGCTTTCTTT. This codes for CASSLEGQVGTEAFF. Reference TRBV5-1 and TRBJ1-1 genes cover what lies past the CDR3, so the full variable domain is KAGVTQTPRYLIKTRGQQVTLSCSPISGHRSVSWYQQTPGQGLQFLFEYFSETQRNKGNFPGRFSGRQFSNSRSEMNVSTLELGDSALYLCASSLEGQVGTEAFFGQGTRLTVV.